This T cell receptor beta chain stems from a study of regulatory T cells in long-lasting Graves disease. Study information: Newly diagnosed Graves' patients had taken antithyroid drugs under 3 months.

According to the study, TCR beta libraries were built with iRepertoire HTBI primers and CDR3-region Arm-PCR. TCRdb passed the multiplex PCR reads through MiXCR, listing each CDR3 protein once. The data show about 610,000 distinct CDR3 sequences, about 16% seen once. The CDR3 totals 14 residues. V was shortened by 6 bases and J by 1 base, with 16 bases between the two germline ends. Germline CDR1 reads GTSNPN; CDR2 reads SVGIG (reference sequence). Ten or more counts support this clonotype. The time point is: newly diagnosed GD, antithyroid drugs for less than 3 months. Construction of the TCR library relied on RNA isolated from PBMCs. In this cohort, patients came from an endocrinology department located in Xi'an, China. These same data were also listed under a study on T cells in Graves' hyperthyroidism and ophthalmopathy. As that study records: Investigators excluded patients with uncontrolled infection, other autoimmune disease, pregnancy or lactation. In the first-round RT-PCR of the TCR CDR3, the HTBI primer set was used.

The origin of this receptor is a man younger than 35 with Graves disease. Sequencing used peripheral blood mononuclear cells (PBMCs), obtained at new diagnosis, from a patient treated with antithyroid drugs. The V call is TRBV30, the J call TRBJ2-7, with D uncertain. For the CDR3, the DNA is TGTGCCTGTCTAGAAAAGGTCTCTTCCTACGAGCAGTACTTC. Encoded protein: CACLEKVSSYEQYF.